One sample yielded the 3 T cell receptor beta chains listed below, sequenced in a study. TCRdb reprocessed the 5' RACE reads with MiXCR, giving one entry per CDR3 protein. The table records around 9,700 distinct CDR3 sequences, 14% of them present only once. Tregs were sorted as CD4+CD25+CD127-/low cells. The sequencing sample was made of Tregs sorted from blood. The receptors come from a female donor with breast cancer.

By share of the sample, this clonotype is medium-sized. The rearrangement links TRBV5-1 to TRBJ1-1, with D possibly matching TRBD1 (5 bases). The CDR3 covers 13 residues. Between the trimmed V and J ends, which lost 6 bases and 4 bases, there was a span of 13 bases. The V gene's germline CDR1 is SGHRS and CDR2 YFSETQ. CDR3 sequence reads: CASMTDYGTEAFF. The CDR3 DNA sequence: TGCGCCAGCATGACAGACTATGGCACTGAAGCTTTCTTT.

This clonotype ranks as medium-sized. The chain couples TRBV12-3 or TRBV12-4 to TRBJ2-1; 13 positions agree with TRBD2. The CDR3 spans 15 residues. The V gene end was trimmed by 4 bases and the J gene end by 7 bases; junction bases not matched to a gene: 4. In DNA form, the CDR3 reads TGTGCCAGCAGTTCGACTAGCGGGGGGACAAATGAGCAGTTCTTC. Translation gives CASSSTSGGTNEQFF.

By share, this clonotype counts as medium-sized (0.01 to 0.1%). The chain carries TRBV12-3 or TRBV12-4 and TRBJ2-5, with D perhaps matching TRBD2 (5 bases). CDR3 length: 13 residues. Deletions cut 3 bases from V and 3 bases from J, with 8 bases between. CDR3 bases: TGTGCCAGCAGTTTCCGGGGAAAAGAGACCCAGTACTTC. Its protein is CASSFRGKETQYF.